The 22 T cell receptor beta chains given below trace back to one sample, sequenced in a study of blood T cell repertoires in COVID-19. Profiling relied on immunoSEQ multiplex PCR, and the TCRdb table lists in-frame clones only, not all of them. The repertoire holds about 100,000 clones, with about four fifths as singletons. The sequencing input was peripheral blood. The receptors were gathered from a human donor in a cohort sampled during active COVID-19.

J is TRBJ2-1 and V is TRBV5-1; 10 bases agree with TRBD2. This CDR3 contains 15 residues. Germline lookup yields CDR1 SGHRS and CDR2 YFSETQ. The V gene end was trimmed by 0 bases and the J gene end by 10 bases; junction bases not matched to a gene: 7. CDR3 amino acids: CASSLASGSVREQFF. The DNA for the CDR3 is TGCGCCAGCAGCTTGGCTAGCGGGAGTGTTAGGGAGCAGTTCTTC.

This clone was counted a single time. The chain combines TRBV5-1 with TRBJ2-1; 14 bases align to TRBD2. J gave up 8 bases and V 4 bases, and 5 bases lay outside the gene matches. CDR3 length: 15 amino acids. Germline V gene sequence: CDR1 SGHRS, CDR2 YFSETQ. The CDR3 spells CASSPGLAGEHEQFF. The CDR3 nucleotides are TGCGCCAGCAGCCCGGGACTAGCGGGAGAACATGAGCAGTTCTTC.

The chain joins TRBV6-2 or TRBV6-3 to TRBJ2-7; 7 bases agree with TRBD2. V shed 2 bases and J 2 bases; nucleotides not matched to a gene: 9. The CDR3 loop spans 16 amino acids. The germline V gene has CDR1 MNHEY and CDR2 SVGEGT. The CDR3 coding sequence is TGTGCCAGCAGTTACGAGGGAGGGCGGGTCCCCTACGAGCAGTACTTC. It encodes CASSYEGGRVPYEQYF.

V is TRBV27 and J is TRBJ2-3, with 8 bases that match TRBD2. The CDR3 sequence is 16 residues long. V was pared by 2 bases and J by 1 base, with 5 bases of the junction left unmatched. Germline V lookup: CDR1 MNHEY, CDR2 SMNVEV (reference sequence). CDR3 nucleotide sequence: TGTGCCAGCAGTTTAAGAACGCGGGAGGGCACAGATACGCAGTATTTT. Translation gives CASSLRTREGTDTQYF.

The chain uses TRBV5-6 and TRBJ2-7; TRBD1 is a possible D gene (6 bases). CDR1 is SGHDT, CDR2 YYEEEE, per germline. There are 14 residues in the CDR3. V lost 0 bases, J lost 0 bases, and 7 bases lay in between. For the CDR3, the DNA is TGTGCCAGCAGCTTGGGGACAGCCTCCTACGAGCAGTACTTC. Protein sequence: CASSLGTASYEQYF.

The chain employs TRBV3-1 (or the pseudogene TRBV3-2) and TRBJ2-5; possible D gene TRBD2, 5 bases. The CDR3 runs to 13 residues. Per germline, CDR1 LGHDT and CDR2 YNNKEL (reference sequence). V was pared by 4 bases and J by 7 bases, with 13 bases between. The CDR3 here is CASSPNDRGTQYF. The CDR3 coding sequence is TGTGCCAGCAGCCCGAACGACCGGGGGACCCAGTACTTC.

V is TRBV5-5 and J is TRBJ1-1; D call uncertain. V lost 0 bases and J lost 0, with 9 bases in between. The CDR3 is made up of 15 amino acids. The germline CDR1 and CDR2 sequences are SGHKS and YYEKEE (reference sequence). CDR3 in DNA: TGTGCCAGCAGCTTGGTACCTGGGCTGAACACTGAAGCTTTCTTT. Translated, it gives CASSLVPGLNTEAFF.

In nucleotides, the CDR3 is TGTGCCAGTAGTATAGCAGGGGGCAGCCAGCCCCAGCATTTT. Translated: CASSIAGGSQPQHF. The V and J genes are TRBV19 and TRBJ1-5, with TRBD1 matching 8 bases. The CDR3 runs 14 residues. With 1 base clipped from V and 7 bases from J, the junction kept 3 bases outside the gene matches. The V gene's germline CDR1 is LNHDA and CDR2 SQIVND (reference sequence).

The rearrangement joins TRBV29-1 to TRBJ2-3; D might be TRBD2 (6 bases). This CDR3 region has 15 residues. The germline V gene encodes CDR1 SQVTM and CDR2 ANQGSEA. Trimming pared 0 bases from V and 5 bases from J, leaving 15 bases between. CDR3 nucleotides: TGCAGCGTTGAAGATAATTGGGGGGTCGGAGATACGCAGTATTTT. Its translation: CSVEDNWGVGDTQYF.

V and J are TRBV3-1 (or the pseudogene TRBV3-2) and TRBJ2-2; 10 bases are shared with TRBD2. Germline assignment: CDR1 LGHDT and CDR2 YNNKEL (reference sequence). The CDR3 consists of 16 residues. V was pared by 3 bases and J by 6 bases, with 7 bases of the junction left unmatched. CDR3 loop: CASSQTLAGHAGELFF. The CDR3 nucleotides are TGTGCCAGCAGCCAGACACTAGCGGGGCATGCCGGGGAGCTGTTTTTT.

V usage is TRBV5-1 and J usage is TRBJ1-3; 9 bases match TRBD1. Unmatched junction bases numbered 4, after V lost 3 bases and J lost 0 bases. Germline CDR1 and CDR2: SGHRS and YFSETQ. This CDR3 has 16 residues. The CDR3 is CASSWGTGLSGNTIYF. CDR3 nucleotides: TGCGCCAGCAGCTGGGGGACAGGGCTCTCTGGAAACACCATATATTTT. Complete variable domain (other parts from reference TRBV5-1 and TRBJ1-3): KAGVTQTPRYLIKTRGQQVTLSCSPISGHRSVSWYQQTPGQGLQFLFEYFSETQRNKGNFPGRFSGRQFSNSRSEMNVSTLELGDSALYLCASSWGTGLSGNTIYFGEGSWLTVV.

To note about this clone: With a much larger clone just one base away, this may be a read error. The CDR3 bases are TGCAGCGTTGGACAGTCCTACGAGCAGTACTTC. Translating gives CSVGQSYEQYF. The chain recombines TRBV29-1 with TRBJ2-7; tentative D call: TRBD1 (5 bases). Trimming shortened V by 4 bases and J by 1 base, and 5 bases separated the two germline ends. The CDR3 is 11 amino acids. CDR1 is SQVTM and CDR2 is ANQGSEA in the germline V gene.

As concerns this clone: A junction end diverges from the germline sequence, so it may reflect a read error. This chain joins TRBV28 and TRBJ1-2, with D perhaps TRBD1 (6 bases). The CDR3 consists of 8 residues. CDR1 is MDHEN, CDR2 SYDVKM, per germline. The CDR3 sequence is CASGTFIF. CDR3 coding DNA: TGTGCCAGCGGGACATTTATCTTC.

The V call is TRBV18, the J call TRBJ2-1; 10 nucleotides align to TRBD2. This CDR3 is built from 17 residues. The junction had 8 bases not matched to a gene; V was cut back by 3 bases and J by 3 bases. Germline V CDR1 and CDR2: KGHSH, LQKENI. Here the CDR3 DNA reads TGTGCCAGCTCACCTCCAAGGACTAGCGGAGTCTACAATGAGCAGTTCTTC. This sequence encodes CASSPPRTSGVYNEQFF.

The V call is TRBV24-1, the J call TRBJ1-5; 8 bases are shared with TRBD1. This CDR3 contains 14 residues. After removal of 4 bases from V and 6 bases from J, the junction contained 4 bases not matched to a gene. Germline CDR1 and CDR2: KGHDR and SFDVKD. CDR3 DNA sequence: TGTGCCACCAGTGAGACAGGGGTCGGTCAGCCCCAGCATTTT. Translating gives CATSETGVGQPQHF.

The chain is built from TRBV7-2 and TRBJ2-1; the match to TRBD2 covers 9 bases. The CDR3 runs 16 residues. Germline assignment: CDR1 SGHTA and CDR2 FQGNSA. Losses at the gene ends were 5 bases for V and 4 bases for J; bases not matched to a gene: 9. DNA for the CDR3: TGTGCCAGCAGCCCTCGCCGGACTAGCGTATACAATGAGCAGTTCTTC. Its protein is CASSPRRTSVYNEQFF.

Here the CDR3 DNA reads TGTGCCAGCAGCCTGTCTAGCGGGGGCACAGATACGCAGTATTTT. Protein: CASSLSSGGTDTQYF. The chain joins TRBV3-1 (or the pseudogene TRBV3-2) to TRBJ2-3; 9 bases align to TRBD2. The CDR3 sequence is 15 residues long. Unmatched junction bases numbered 3, after V lost 4 bases and J lost 1 base. Per the germline V gene, CDR1 is LGHDT and CDR2 is YNNKEL (reference sequence).

This sequence joins TRBV6-5 and TRBJ1-1; possibly TRBD1 for D (6 bases). Trimming took 5 bases from V and 1 from J, leaving 11 bases between them. Germline V gene sequence: CDR1 MNHEY, CDR2 SVGAGI. The CDR3 sequence is 14 residues long. The CDR3 spells CASSNPGQNTEAFF. The CDR3 DNA is TGTGCCAGCAGTAATCCGGGACAGAACACTGAAGCTTTCTTT.

V usage is TRBV29-1 and J usage is TRBJ1-1, with D uncertain. The CDR3 has 13 residues. Germline loops: CDR1 SQVTM, CDR2 ANQGSEA. V was cut by 3 bases and J by 1 base, with 9 bases left in between. The CDR3 coding sequence is TGCAGCGTTGAGTGGGCGGGGAACACTGAAGCTTTCTTT. Protein sequence: CSVEWAGNTEAFF.

This clone was counted once. The rearrangement uses TRBV12-3 or TRBV12-4 and TRBJ1-1; TRBD1 might be the D (5 bases). Trimming left V 6 bases short and J 1 base short, with 9 bases between. This CDR3 contains 13 residues. The CDR3, as DNA: TGTGCCAGCAGGTACACAGGGAACACTGAAGCTTTCTTT. Translated: CASRYTGNTEAFF.

This clone appeared a few times. The CDR3 reads CASSLLGGTTYNEQFF. DNA of the CDR3: TGTGCCAGCAGCCTGCTCGGGGGGACCACCTACAATGAGCAGTTCTTC. The rearrangement uses TRBV11-2 and TRBJ2-1; 7 bases align to TRBD2. The CDR3 covers 16 residues. Germline V gives CDR1 SGHAT, CDR2 FQNNGV. Trimming removed 5 bases from V and 2 bases from J; junction bases left unmatched: 9.

V and J are TRBV3-1 (or the pseudogene TRBV3-2) and TRBJ2-5, with 13 bases that match TRBD2. V shed 3 bases, J shed 4 bases, and the junction held 5 bases outside the gene matches. The germline V gene has CDR1 LGHDT and CDR2 YNNKEL (reference sequence). This CDR3 region has 16 residues. The CDR3 loop reads CASSQPGLAGVETQYF. CDR3 DNA sequence: TGTGCCAGCAGCCAGCCCGGACTAGCGGGAGTAGAGACCCAGTACTTC.